These T cell receptor beta chains were read from a single sample in a study of blood T cell repertoires in COVID-19. The repertoire was sequenced with immunoSEQ multiplex PCR; TCRdb's copy has only in-frame clones and lacks some. The top ten hold approximately 3.8% of the sample, which has 200,000 to 250,000 clones, 75% to 90% seen once. Sequencing was done on a sample of PBMCs or T cells enriched from blood (not recorded which). The receptor set was obtained from a woman in her late teens or twenties in a cohort exposed to, infected with or recovered from COVID-19 (not recorded which). The CDR3 runs from the conserved cysteine through the conserved F or W. A D gene is named only where the DNA matches it firmly. Clone size, where shown, is once, few, many, or a class for clones that have expanded.

size	V	J	D	CDR3	DNA
-	TRBV15	TRBJ2-3	TRBD2	CATSTTSGLTDTQYF	TGTGCCACCAGCACGACTAGCGGCCTCACAGATACGCAGTATTTT
-	TRBV7-9	TRBJ1-2	TRBD1	CASSGGQIYGYTF	TGTGCCAGCAGCGGGGGACAGATATATGGCTACACCTTC
-	TRBV29-1	TRBJ2-7	TRBD1	CSVWGGTGDPYEQYF	TGCAGCGTCTGGGGAGGGACAGGGGATCCCTACGAGCAGTACTTC
few	TRBV5-5	TRBJ2-1	-	CASSLIGVNEQFF	TGTGCCAGCAGCTTGATAGGGGTCAATGAGCAGTTCTTC
-	TRBV21-1	TRBJ1-2	-	CASNQTGVYGYTF	TGTGCCAGCAATCAGACAGGGGTTTATGGCTACACCTTC
-	TRBV5-1	TRBJ2-1	TRBD2	CASSLMASGNLGLGEQFF	TGCGCCAGCAGCTTGATGGCTAGCGGGAATCTTGGGTTGGGTGAGCAGTTCTTC
-	TRBV30	TRBJ1-4	-	CAWSPGPGKLFF	TGTGCCTGGAGTCCGGGTCCTGGGAAACTGTTTTTT
few	TRBV19	TRBJ1-2	-	CASSILEGTHGYTF	TGTGCCAGTAGTATCCTGGAGGGCACCCATGGCTACACCTTC
-	TRBV5-1	TRBJ1-4	TRBD1	CASSLTDRGGEKLFF	TGCGCCAGCAGCTTGACCGACAGGGGAGGGGAAAAACTGTTTTTT
-	TRBV15	TRBJ1-2	TRBD1	CATSGPTGTVYGYTF	TGTGCCACCAGCGGACCGACCGGGACAGTCTATGGCTACACCTTC
-	TRBV5-4	TRBJ1-2	TRBD1	CAIHRDRVYGYTF	TGTGCCATCCACCGGGACAGGGTGTATGGCTACACCTTC
-	TRBV12-3/TRBV12-4	TRBJ2-1	-	CASSFRVDEQFF	TGTGCCAGCAGTTTCCGGGTAGATGAGCAGTTCTTC
-	TRBV7-2	TRBJ1-2	-	CASSLISGLNYGYTF	TGTGCCAGCAGCTTAATCTCAGGGCTAAACTATGGCTACACCTTC
-	TRBV10-3	TRBJ1-1	-	CAIGAHLAEAFF	TGTGCCATCGGCGCCCATCTAGCTGAAGCTTTCTTT
-	TRBV21-1	TRBJ2-3	-	CASLSGTIMDDTQYF	TGTGCCAGCCTAAGCGGGACCATCATGGACGATACGCAGTATTTT
-	TRBV3-1/TRBV3-2	TRBJ2-1	TRBD2	CASSPGTSRDNEQFF	TGTGCCAGCAGCCCCGGGACTAGCAGGGACAATGAGCAGTTCTTC
-	TRBV24-1	TRBJ1-1	-	CATTQSGANTEAFF	TGTGCCACCACCCAAAGTGGGGCGAACACTGAAGCTTTCTTT
-	TRBV2	TRBJ1-2	-	CASSGASGYGYTF	TGTGCCAGCAGTGGGGCATCGGGGTACGGCTACACCTTC
-	TRBV28	TRBJ1-4	-	CASSLGGREKLFF	TGTGCCAGCAGTTTGGGGGGAAGGGAAAAACTGTTTTTT
-	TRBV30	TRBJ2-1	TRBD2	CAWTSGLAGDNEQFF	TGTGCCTGGACCTCAGGACTAGCGGGGGACAATGAGCAGTTCTTC
once	TRBV27	TRBJ2-5	-	CASSFEETQYF	TGTGCCAGCAGTTTCGAAGAGACCCAGTACTTC
-	TRBV18	TRBJ2-7	-	CASSPLGSYEQYF	TGTGCCAGCTCACCGCTCGGGTCCTACGAGCAGTACTTC
-	TRBV3-1/TRBV3-2	TRBJ2-2	-	CASSPYNTGELFF	TGTGCCAGCAGCCCGTATAACACCGGGGAGCTGTTTTTT
few	TRBV27	TRBJ2-7	-	CASSYGTPNHEQYF	TGTGCCAGCAGCTACGGGACACCTAACCACGAGCAGTACTTC
-	TRBV19	TRBJ2-3	-	CASSIGAFSTDTQYF	TGTGCCAGTAGTATTGGAGCGTTTAGCACAGATACGCAGTATTTT
-	TRBV18	TRBJ1-2	-	CASSPIDSYGYTF	TGTGCCAGCTCACCCATAGACAGCTATGGCTACACCTTC
few	TRBV4-1	TRBJ2-1	-	CASSPGLPDYPYNEQFF	TGCGCCAGCAGCCCCGGACTCCCGGACTACCCATACAATGAGCAGTTCTTC
-	TRBV5-1	TRBJ1-2	-	CASSEDRANYGYTF	TGCGCCAGCAGCGAGGACAGAGCTAACTATGGCTACACCTTC
-	TRBV11-2	TRBJ1-2	-	CASSFSETLLYGYTF	TGTGCCAGCAGCTTTTCAGAAACGTTATTATATGGCTACACCTTC
-	TRBV14	TRBJ2-2	TRBD1	CASSQVRGRNRGPTAGELFF	TGTGCCAGCAGCCAAGTTCGAGGACGAAACAGGGGGCCTACTGCCGGGGAGCTGTTTTTT
-	TRBV11-3	TRBJ2-2	-	CASSPGSGELFF	TGTGCCAGCAGCCCAGGGTCCGGGGAGCTGTTTTTT
-	TRBV6-5	TRBJ1-1	TRBD1	CASSSSQGVEAFF	TGTGCCAGCAGTTCCTCACAGGGGGTTGAAGCTTTCTTT
-	TRBV28	TRBJ2-1	-	CASSLARGSSYNEQFF	TGTGCCAGCAGTTTAGCTAGGGGGAGCTCCTACAATGAGCAGTTCTTC
-	TRBV4-1	TRBJ1-4	-	CASSQELASGPFF	TGCGCCAGCAGCCAAGAACTAGCCAGCGGTCCGTTTTTT
-	TRBV9	TRBJ2-2	TRBD2	CASTPSGANTGELFF	TGTGCCAGCACCCCTAGCGGAGCGAACACCGGGGAGCTGTTTTTT
-	TRBV2	TRBJ1-1	-	CASSYYTEAFF	TGTGCCAGCAGTTACTACACTGAAGCTTTCTTT
-	TRBV7-9	TRBJ1-5	-	CASSLNSAVGAQHF	TGTGCCAGCAGCTTAAATTCAGCGGTCGGTGCCCAGCATTTT
-	TRBV9	TRBJ1-1	-	CASSVPLRTENTEAFF	TGTGCCAGCAGCGTACCCCTCAGGACTGAGAACACTGAAGCTTTCTTT
-	TRBV10-3	TRBJ2-7	-	CAISPGTGKGGREYEQYF	TGTGCCATCAGTCCCGGGACAGGGAAAGGCGGGAGGGAATACGAGCAGTACTTC
once	TRBV25-1	TRBJ2-1	TRBD2	CASSEVASGRARNEQFF	TGTGCCAGCAGTGAAGTGGCCAGCGGGAGGGCCCGCAATGAGCAGTTCTTC
-	TRBV5-6	TRBJ2-2	-	CASSFPGDSGELFF	TGTGCCAGCAGCTTCCCCGGAGACAGCGGGGAGCTGTTTTTT
-	TRBV28	TRBJ2-7	TRBD1	CASSLIQGAFHEQYF	TGTGCCAGCAGTTTAATCCAGGGGGCATTTCACGAGCAGTACTTC
-	TRBV7-9	TRBJ2-5	TRBD2	CASSLAGEGQETQYF	TGTGCCAGCAGCTTGGCGGGAGAGGGGCAAGAGACCCAGTACTTC
-	TRBV20-1	TRBJ2-3	TRBD2	CSASFGRVTDTQYF	TGCAGTGCTAGTTTCGGGAGGGTCACAGATACGCAGTATTTT
-	TRBV5-6	TRBJ1-1	-	CASSLGRVNTEAFF	TGTGCCAGCAGCTTGGGGCGGGTTAACACTGAAGCTTTCTTT
once	TRBV27	TRBJ1-1	-	CASSLVGGGTEAFF	TGTGCCAGCAGTTTAGTGGGGGGAGGCACTGAAGCTTTCTTT
-	TRBV12-3/TRBV12-4	TRBJ1-5	-	CASSSGGNQPQHF	TGTGCCAGCAGTAGCGGGGGCAATCAGCCCCAGCATTTT
-	TRBV27	TRBJ1-2	TRBD1	CASTQHGQGGGYTF	TGTGCCAGCACCCAACATGGACAGGGTGGGGGCTACACCTTC